A single sample gave rise to the 20 T cell receptor beta chains below, sequenced in a study of beta chain features in type 1 diabetes. Whole-study results and caveats: Type 1 diabetes patients had moderately but significantly shorter TCRB CDR3s in all four CD4+ subsets.

The authors reverse transcribed all of the isolated RNA, so sequencing captured expressed TCRB transcripts. Profiling relied on immunoSEQ multiplex PCR, and the TCRdb table lists in-frame clones only, not all of them. This sample carries 600,000 to 750,000 clones, 9.5% to 15% of them seen once, and the ten largest clones take 0.095% to 0.15%. The antigens these receptors bind are not known. The source material was naive CD4+ T cells from blood. The receptors were sampled from a man in his thirties or forties with type 1 diabetes.

The chain combines TRBV6-5 with TRBJ1-5; D is ambiguous. The V gene lost 4 bases and the J gene lost 7 bases, with 11 bases spanning the gap. Germline loops: CDR1 MNHEY, CDR2 SVGAGI. This CDR3 spans 13 amino acids. CDR3 in DNA: TGTGCCAGCAGTTCCTATGTCTTCCAGCCCCAGCATTTT. Encoded protein: CASSSYVFQPQHF.

A few counts support this clone. This chain connects TRBV7-2 to TRBJ2-7; TRBD2 agrees at 10 bases. V lost 5 bases to trimming and J lost 4 bases; unmatched junction nucleotides: 5. The CDR3 runs 14 residues. The germline CDR1 and CDR2 sequences are SGHTA and FQGNSA. CDR3 bases: TGTGCCAGCAGCCGAGCGGGGGGGCCGTACGAGCAGTACTTC. Translating it yields CASSRAGGPYEQYF. The full variable domain, completed using reference TRBV7-2 and TRBJ2-7, is GAGVSQSPSNKVTEKGKDVELRCDPISGHTALYWYRQSLGQGLEFLIYFQGNSAPDKSGLPSDRFSAERTGGSVSTLTIQRTQQEDSAVYLCASSRAGGPYEQYFGPGTRLTVT.

The sample holds a few counts of this clone. The J gene is TRBJ1-2, the V gene TRBV14, with a tentative D call TRBD1 (5 bases). Germline assignment: CDR1 SGHDN and CDR2 FVKESK. This CDR3 is 13 amino acids long. Trimming removed 9 bases from V and 3 bases from J, with 14 bases in between. The CDR3, as DNA: TGTGCCAGTGCTCTTGGGACGGACTATGGCTACACCTTC. It yields the protein CASALGTDYGYTF. The full variable domain, in which reference TRBV14 and TRBJ1-2 provide the parts outside the CDR3, is EAGVTQFPSHSVIEKGQTVTLRCDPISGHDNLYWYRRVMGKEIKFLLHFVKESKQDESGMPNNRFLAERTGGTYSTLKVQPAELEDSGVYFCASALGTDYGYTFGSGTRLTVV.

Only a few counts were recorded for this clone. V usage is TRBV7-9 and J usage is TRBJ2-1; D is perhaps TRBD2 (6 bases). The CDR3 is 15 residues long. Germline loops: CDR1 SEHNR, CDR2 FQNEAQ (reference sequence). Trimming took off 3 bases at V and 0 bases at J, with 9 bases between the two ends. As DNA, the CDR3 is TGTGCCAGCAGCTTTAGCGGTGGCTCCTACAATGAGCAGTTCTTC. Protein sequence: CASSFSGGSYNEQFF.

This clone was seen only a few times. The genes are TRBV4-3 and TRBJ1-2, with D unclear. V lost 4 bases and J 7 bases, leaving 10 bases between the germline ends. The CDR3 contains 12 residues. Germline assignment: CDR1 LGHNA and CDR2 YSLEER. The CDR3 DNA is TGCGCCAGCAGCCCTGGCCCGGGTGGCTACACCTTC. This gives the protein CASSPGPGGYTF.

The chain recombines TRBV2 with TRBJ1-6; 7 bases fit TRBD1. With V trimmed by 6 bases and J by 13 bases, 15 bases remained unmatched. Germline V gives CDR1 SNHLY, CDR2 FYNNEI. The CDR3 runs 15 residues. The DNA for the CDR3 is TGTGCCAGCAGACTCCGGGACAGCGACCCCTTCCCCCTCCACTTT. Translating gives CASRLRDSDPFPLHF.

The rearrangement links TRBV6-6 to TRBJ2-5, with D maybe TRBD1 (6 bases). The CDR3 has 13 amino acids. The germline V gene encodes CDR1 MNHNY and CDR2 SVGAGI (reference sequence). V was clipped by 4 bases and J by 7 bases, with 13 bases between them. In DNA, the CDR3 is TGTGCCAGCAGTTCGACAGGTTCGGCGACCCAGTACTTC. This gives the protein CASSSTGSATQYF.

This clone came up a few times. The V gene is TRBV18, the J gene TRBJ1-1, with a tentative D call TRBD1 (5 bases). CDR1 KGHSH and CDR2 LQKENI come from the germline V gene. V was cut by 3 bases and J by 1 base, with 12 bases left in between. CDR3 length: 15 amino acids. CDR3 protein: CASSPDNLENTEAFF. The CDR3 nucleotides are TGTGCCAGCTCACCGGACAACCTCGAGAACACTGAAGCTTTCTTT.

The chain is built from TRBV7-2 and TRBJ2-3; 10 nucleotides agree with TRBD2. Germline CDR1 reads SGHTA; CDR2 reads FQGNSA. The V gene end was trimmed by 0 bases and the J gene end by 2 bases; junction bases not matched to a gene: 8. CDR3 size: 18 residues. The CDR3 region is CASSLAPPLAGATDTQYF. The CDR3 bases are TGTGCCAGCAGCTTAGCTCCCCCTCTAGCGGGGGCCACAGATACGCAGTATTTT.

This clone was seen more than once but under ten times. This sequence joins TRBV20-1 and TRBJ1-4; no definite D call. The length of the CDR3 is 11 residues. Looked up from germline, CDR1 is DFQATT and CDR2 is SNEGSKA (reference sequence). The CDR3 DNA follows: TGCTCGGGAGCAACTAATGAAAAACTGTTTTTT. It is translated as CSGATNEKLFF.

This chain uses TRBV7-6 with TRBJ2-3; D not certain. This CDR3 comprises 13 residues. V lost 1 base to trimming and J lost 4 bases, with 6 bases between them. Looked up from germline, CDR1 is SGHVS and CDR2 is FNYEAQ. The chain's CDR3 is CASSLVFSDTQYF. CDR3 sequence (DNA): TGTGCCAGCAGCTTAGTGTTCTCAGATACGCAGTATTTT.

The J gene is TRBJ2-1, the V gene TRBV20-1; D gene uncertain. Germline loops: CDR1 DFQATT, CDR2 SNEGSKA (reference sequence). This CDR3 has 11 amino acids. V was trimmed by 6 bases and J by 4 bases, leaving 7 bases between them. The CDR3 DNA sequence: TGCAGTGCAAAGGGATACAATGAGCAGTTCTTC. Translation: CSAKGYNEQFF.

This clone was seen only a few times. CDR3 amino acids: CASSYGQGIGNSPLHF. DNA for the CDR3: TGTGCCAGCAGCTACGGACAGGGGATCGGTAATTCACCCCTCCACTTT. This chain uses TRBV9 with TRBJ1-6; 9 bases align to TRBD1. Germline V gene data show CDR1 as SGDLS and CDR2 as YYNGEE. Unmatched junction bases numbered 8, after V lost 4 bases and J lost 6 bases. There are 16 residues in the CDR3.

The J gene is TRBJ2-3, the V gene TRBV4-3; TRBD2 is a possible D gene (6 bases). Deletions cut 0 bases from V and 10 bases from J, with 11 bases between. Germline V gene sequence: CDR1 LGHNA, CDR2 YSLEER. CDR3 length: 13 amino acids. CDR3 sequence reads: CASSQDRGTAQYF. The CDR3 DNA reads TGCGCCAGCAGCCAAGATCGGGGGACTGCGCAGTATTTT.

V and J are TRBV5-4 and TRBJ1-2; no clear D gene. Trimming pared 2 bases from V and 4 bases from J, leaving 12 bases between. CDR1 and CDR2 from the germline V gene are SGHNT and YYREEE (reference sequence). CDR3 length: 14 amino acids. The DNA of the CDR3 is TGTGCCAGCAGCTTAGCGGAAGGAGTCTATGGCTACACCTTC. The encoded protein is CASSLAEGVYGYTF.

There are a few counts of this clone. This rearrangement joins TRBV29-1 to TRBJ2-3, with D unclear. Germline CDR1 reads SQVTM; CDR2 reads ANQGSEA. V shed 4 bases and J shed 2 bases, with 7 bases lying between them. This CDR3 has 12 residues. Written as DNA, the CDR3 is TGCAGCGTTGTACAGTACACAGATACGCAGTATTTT. It codes for CSVVQYTDTQYF.

The chain carries TRBV25-1 and TRBJ2-1; TRBD2 matches at 9 bases. Germline V gene data show CDR1 as MGHDK and CDR2 as SYGVNS. The CDR3 is 17 amino acids. V was pared by 2 bases and J by 2 bases, with 7 bases of the junction left unmatched. CDR3 loop: CASSESRASGAYNEQFF. The CDR3 region has the DNA TGTGCCAGCAGTGAAAGTAGGGCTAGCGGGGCCTACAATGAGCAGTTCTTC.

The sample holds a few counts of this clone. The chain uses TRBV29-1 and TRBJ1-5; D is unresolved. The CDR3 sequence is 12 residues long. Trimming shortened V by 6 bases and J by 3 bases, and 9 bases separated the two germline ends. Germline CDR1 SQVTM, CDR2 ANQGSEA. This chain's CDR3 is CSVGDINQPQHF. The CDR3 coding sequence is TGCAGCGTGGGCGACATCAATCAGCCCCAGCATTTT. The whole variable domain, remainder taken from reference TRBV29-1 and TRBJ1-5, is SAVISQKPSRDICQRGTSLTIQCQVDSQVTMMFWYRQQPGQSLTLIATANQGSEATYESGFVIDKFPISRPNLTFSTLTVSNMSPEDSSIYLCSVGDINQPQHFGDGTRLSIL.

The genes are TRBV18 and TRBJ2-7, with a possible D match to TRBD1 (6 bases). Trimming shortened V by 0 bases and J by 7 bases, and 16 bases separated the two germline ends. Germline CDR1 is KGHSH and CDR2 is LQKENI. CDR3 length: 15 residues. The CDR3 protein is CASSPPSRGEGEQYF. The CDR3 DNA follows: TGTGCCAGCTCACCACCGAGCAGGGGAGAGGGGGAGCAGTACTTC.

The chain combines TRBV6-5 with TRBJ2-1, with 7 nucleotides matching TRBD2. With V trimmed by 2 bases and J by 16 bases, 8 bases remained unmatched. This CDR3 spans 12 amino acids. From germline, CDR1 is MNHEY and CDR2 SVGAGI. CDR3 protein: CASSYGPGREFF. The DNA for the CDR3 is TGTGCCAGCAGTTACGGGCCAGGGAGGGAATTCTTC.